Here is one T cell receptor (beta chain) with its context. The antigen is not known. Assay: immunoSEQ multiplex PCR; the TCRdb copy retains only in-frame clones and omits some. Among more than 10,000 clones listed, about 91% were seen once. Repeated repertoire sampling spanned the course of chemoradiotherapy. Germline CDR1 is SEHNR and CDR2 is FQNEAQ (reference sequence). Trimming removed 5 bases at V and 8 bases at J, with 24 bases between. This CDR3 spans 17 amino acids. These data are taken from a study of chemoradiotherapy in HPV16-positive cancers. General study findings and limits: HPV-specific T cells were functionally defined from only a couple of HPV16-positive patients. Candidate HPV-specific clones and E7-related TCR motifs grew in tumor during treatment.

The sequences come from blood, collected from a patient who underwent chemoradiotherapy. V usage is TRBV7-9 and J usage is TRBJ1-4; TRBD1 might be the D (5 bases). This sequence was found in a human donor with HPV-associated anogenital cancer. The CDR3 DNA reads as TGTGCCAGCAGCCCCCAGAGGGTTTGGGGCCCGGGGGAAAAACTGTTTTTT. It is translated as CASSPQRVWGPGEKLFF.